This T cell receptor beta chain was documented in a study of read filtering for tumor transcriptome and immune sequencing. Overall study: By R-ISS, stages I, II and III held approximately 8, 16 and 7 patients. Study-level results: Correlation between methods rose after single-read clonotypes were removed. Sorted CD138-negative bone marrow cells were not purified T cells.

The ends lost 4 bases at V and 6 bases at J; junction bases unmatched: 8. This CDR3 has 14 residues. Germline V CDR1 and CDR2: DFQATT, SNEGSKA (reference sequence). From 300 to 450 ng of RNA, a library with molecular barcoded alpha/delta and beta/gamma adaptors was made. Via MiXCR, TCRdb re-called the reads, giving one row per CDR3 protein. The sample consists of 60,000 to 75,000 distinct CDR3 sequences, approximately 19% of them appearing once. This clonotype was observed many times. Its antigen remains unknown. This sequence joins TRBV20-1 and TRBJ2-2; 7 nucleotides line up with TRBD2. The clonotype comes from a donor over 35 with multiple myeloma. Sequenced: a population of CD138-negative cells sorted from bone marrow. CDR3 DNA: TGCAGTGCTAACAGGCGGGAGTGGGCCGGGGAGCTGTTTTTT. Translated: CSANRREWAGELFF.